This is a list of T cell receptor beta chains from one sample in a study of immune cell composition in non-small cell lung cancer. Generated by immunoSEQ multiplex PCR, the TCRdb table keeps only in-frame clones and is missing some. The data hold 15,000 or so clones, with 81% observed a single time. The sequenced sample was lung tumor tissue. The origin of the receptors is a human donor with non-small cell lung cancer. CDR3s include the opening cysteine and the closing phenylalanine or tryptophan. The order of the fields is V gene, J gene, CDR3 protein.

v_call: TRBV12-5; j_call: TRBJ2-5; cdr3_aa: CASGLGLAGGSVGETQYF
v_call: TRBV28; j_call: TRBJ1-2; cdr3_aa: CASSSSQYYGYTF
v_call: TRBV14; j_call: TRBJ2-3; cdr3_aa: CASSQGYTQYF
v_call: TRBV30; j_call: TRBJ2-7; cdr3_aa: CAWSVQGYEQYF
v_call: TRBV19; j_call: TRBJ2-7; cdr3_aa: CASRPGTANSYEQYF
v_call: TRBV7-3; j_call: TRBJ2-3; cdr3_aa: CASSFSNNSPDTQYF
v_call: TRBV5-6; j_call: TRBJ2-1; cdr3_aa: CASSFFHGVTYNEQFF
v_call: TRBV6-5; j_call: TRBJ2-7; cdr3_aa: CASRAQTYEQYF
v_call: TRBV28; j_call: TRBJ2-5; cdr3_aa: CASMSGNQETQYF
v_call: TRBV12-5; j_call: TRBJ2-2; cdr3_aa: CASGSSNTGELFF
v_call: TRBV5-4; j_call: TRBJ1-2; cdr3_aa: CASSLGVEWDMHGYTF
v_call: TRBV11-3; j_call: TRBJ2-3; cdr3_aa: CASSLEGSGVTDTQYF
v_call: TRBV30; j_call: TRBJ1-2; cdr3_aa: CASQGYYGYTF
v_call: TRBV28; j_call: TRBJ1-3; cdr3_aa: CASSFTGVPVSGNTIYF
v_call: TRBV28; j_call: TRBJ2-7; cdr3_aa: CASRAPGQGVYEQYF
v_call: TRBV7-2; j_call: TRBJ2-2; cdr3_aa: CASTPHVDTGELFF
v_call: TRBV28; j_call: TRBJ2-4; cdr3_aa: CASSSTGFLAKNIQYF
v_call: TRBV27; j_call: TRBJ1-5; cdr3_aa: CASSLSGGRNTRSNQPQHF
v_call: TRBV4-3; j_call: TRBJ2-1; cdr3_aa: CASSLGDYRGNEQFF
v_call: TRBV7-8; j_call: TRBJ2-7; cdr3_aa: CASSRDYHEQYF
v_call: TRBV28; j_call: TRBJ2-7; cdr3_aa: CASSFSPAKGGQYF
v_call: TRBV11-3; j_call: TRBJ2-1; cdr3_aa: CASSSGTSDYSEQFF
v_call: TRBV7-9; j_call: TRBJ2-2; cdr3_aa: CASSLFRGRAGELFF
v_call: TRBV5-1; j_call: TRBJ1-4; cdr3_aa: CASSLKVNSGPNEKLFF
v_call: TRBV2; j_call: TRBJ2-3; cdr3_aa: CASSALTSGSGDTQYF
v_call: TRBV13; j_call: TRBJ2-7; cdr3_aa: CASSLGGTSGIGEQYF
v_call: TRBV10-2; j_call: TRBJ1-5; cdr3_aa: CASSDRYYRGEGPQHF
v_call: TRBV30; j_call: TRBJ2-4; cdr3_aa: CAGGGRGTKNIQYF
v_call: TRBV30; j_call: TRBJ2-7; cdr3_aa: CAWSGGRGPGEQYF
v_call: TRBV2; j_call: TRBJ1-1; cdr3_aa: CASNSDRDTEAFF
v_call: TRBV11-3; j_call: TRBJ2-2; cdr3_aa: CASSLDRAGELFF
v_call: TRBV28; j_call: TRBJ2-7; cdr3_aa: CASSLSLATSYEQYF
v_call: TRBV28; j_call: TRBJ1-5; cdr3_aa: CATRGQSNQPQHF
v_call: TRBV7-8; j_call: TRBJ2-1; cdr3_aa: CASSSNRGLAGVNEQFF
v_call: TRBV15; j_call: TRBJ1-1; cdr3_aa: CATSRTGLNTEAFF
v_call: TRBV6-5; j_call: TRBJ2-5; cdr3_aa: CATPTGETQYF
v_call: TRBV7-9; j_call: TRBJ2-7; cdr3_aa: CASSEALWDEQYF
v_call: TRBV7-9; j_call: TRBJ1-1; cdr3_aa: CASSSDRVNTEAFF
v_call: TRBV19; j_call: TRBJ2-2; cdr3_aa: CASSIRGTRGTGELFF
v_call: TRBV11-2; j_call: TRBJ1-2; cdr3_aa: CASSPGVGYGYTF
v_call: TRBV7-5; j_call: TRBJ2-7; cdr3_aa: CVRSPGLAGYYEQYF
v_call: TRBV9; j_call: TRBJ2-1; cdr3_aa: CASSAPPTYNEQFF
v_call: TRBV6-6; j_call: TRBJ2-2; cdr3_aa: CASSYAGLGNTGELFF
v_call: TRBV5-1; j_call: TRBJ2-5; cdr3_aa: CASTEVDSQETQYF
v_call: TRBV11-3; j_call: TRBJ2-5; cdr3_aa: CASSLGDVNQETQYF
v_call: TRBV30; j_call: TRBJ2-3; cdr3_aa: CAWSVGGRGSDTQYF
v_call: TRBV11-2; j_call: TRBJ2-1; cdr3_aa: CASSPGTSGRDGEQFF
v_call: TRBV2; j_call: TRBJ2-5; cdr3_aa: CASTRGRETQYF
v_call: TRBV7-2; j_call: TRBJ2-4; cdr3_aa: CASSLGFQDGYIQYF
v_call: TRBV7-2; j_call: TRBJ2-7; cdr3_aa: CASSSRDGAYEQYF
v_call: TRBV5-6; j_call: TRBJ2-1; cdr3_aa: CASSFGLGRGNEQFF
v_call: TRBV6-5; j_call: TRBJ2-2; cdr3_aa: CASSEGAKLFF
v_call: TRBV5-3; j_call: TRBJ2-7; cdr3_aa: CASSLRGRSYEQYF
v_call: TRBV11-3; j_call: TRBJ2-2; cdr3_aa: CASSLASTSGSNTGELFF
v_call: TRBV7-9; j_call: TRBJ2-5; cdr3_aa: CASSLGGRYRETQYF
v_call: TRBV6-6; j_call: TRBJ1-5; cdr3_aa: CASRDTGSNQPQHF
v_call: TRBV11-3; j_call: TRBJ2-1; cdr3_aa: CASSFTGSQFF
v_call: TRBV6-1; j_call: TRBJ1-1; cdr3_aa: CASSGTGDEAFF